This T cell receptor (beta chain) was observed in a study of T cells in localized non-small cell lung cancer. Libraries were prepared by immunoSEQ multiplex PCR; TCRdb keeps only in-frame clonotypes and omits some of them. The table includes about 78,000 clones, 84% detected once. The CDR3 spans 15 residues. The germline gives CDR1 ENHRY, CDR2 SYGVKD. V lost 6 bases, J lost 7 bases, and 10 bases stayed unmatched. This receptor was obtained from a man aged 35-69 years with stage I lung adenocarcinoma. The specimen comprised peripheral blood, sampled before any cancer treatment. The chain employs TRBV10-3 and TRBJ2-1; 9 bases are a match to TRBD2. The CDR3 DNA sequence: TGTGCCATCAGGGGGGCTAGCGGGGATAGTAATGAGCAGTTCTTC. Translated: CAIRGASGDSNEQFF.